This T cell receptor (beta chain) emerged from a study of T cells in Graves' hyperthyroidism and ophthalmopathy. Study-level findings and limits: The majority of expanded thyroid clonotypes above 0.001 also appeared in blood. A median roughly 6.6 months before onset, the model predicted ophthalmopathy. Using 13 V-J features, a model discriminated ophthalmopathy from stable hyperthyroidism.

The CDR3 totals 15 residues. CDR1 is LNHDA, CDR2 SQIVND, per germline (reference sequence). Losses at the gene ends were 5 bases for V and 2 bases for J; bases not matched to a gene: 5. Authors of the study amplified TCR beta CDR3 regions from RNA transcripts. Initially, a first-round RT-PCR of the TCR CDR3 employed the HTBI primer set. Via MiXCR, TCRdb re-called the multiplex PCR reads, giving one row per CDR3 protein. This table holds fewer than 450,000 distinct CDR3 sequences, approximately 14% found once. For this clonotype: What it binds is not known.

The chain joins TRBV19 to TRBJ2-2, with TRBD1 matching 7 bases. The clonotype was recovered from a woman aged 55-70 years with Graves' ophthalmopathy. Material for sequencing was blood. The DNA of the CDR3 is TGTGCCAGTAGTGTGACAGGGCCCAACACCGGGGAGCTGTTTTTT. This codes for CASSVTGPNTGELFF.